The 18 T cell receptor beta chains listed next were all sequenced from one sample in a study of T cells after posttransplantation cyclophosphamide. Generated by immunoSEQ multiplex PCR, the TCRdb table keeps only in-frame clones and is missing some. The table has about 4,600 clones, around 82% seen once. Cyclophosphamide on days +3 and +4 followed busulfan-fludarabine conditioning and a marrow graft. Sequenced here: PBMCs, sampled 86 days after allogeneic stem cell transplant with posttransplant cyclophosphamide. The receptor source for this set is a male patient in his 50s who received an allogeneic stem cell transplant from an unrelated donor, was CMV-positive, and had acute GVHD only. Some T cells could come from the graft donor.

This chain joins TRBV5-4 and TRBJ2-1; tentative D call: TRBD2 (6 bases). V lost 3 bases, J lost 9 bases, and 16 bases lay in between. The CDR3 loop spans 14 amino acids. Germline-derived CDR1 and CDR2 are SGHNT and YYREEE (reference sequence). CDR3 coding DNA: TGTGCCAGCAGCTCGGGGACTTCACCCGGTGAGCAGTTCTTC. It is translated as CASSSGTSPGEQFF.

Written as DNA, the CDR3 is TGTGCCAGCAGTGACGGGGTTTACAATGAGCAGTTCTTC. Encoded protein: CASSDGVYNEQFF. The rearrangement links TRBV27 to TRBJ2-1, with a weak D call TRBD2 (5 bases). CDR3 size: 13 residues. From germline, CDR1 is MNHEY and CDR2 SMNVEV (reference sequence). The V end was cut by 5 bases, the J end by 4 bases, with 9 bases between.

The chain carries TRBV7-9 and TRBJ2-7, with a possible D match to TRBD2 (7 bases). CDR1 is SEHNR, CDR2 FQNEAQ, per germline (reference sequence). The CDR3 runs 17 residues. V lost 5 bases to trimming and J lost 0 bases, with 20 bases between them. This chain's CDR3 is CASSRGAGGQSSYEQYF. DNA of the CDR3: TGTGCCAGCAGCCGGGGGGCGGGCGGACAGAGCTCCTACGAGCAGTACTTC.

The chain uses TRBV15 and TRBJ2-1; TRBD1 matches at 8 bases. The CDR3 spans 16 residues. Germline CDR1 LNHNV, CDR2 YYDKDF (reference sequence). After removal of 4 bases from V and 4 bases from J, the junction contained 9 bases not matched to a gene. CDR3 sequence (DNA): TGTGCCACCAGCAACAACCGGGACAGGCCATACAATGAGCAGTTCTTC. This encodes CATSNNRDRPYNEQFF.

A single count supports this clone. The CDR3 sequence is CASSLRENGELFF. The CDR3 DNA sequence: TGTGCCAGCTCATTACGGGAAAACGGGGAGCTGTTTTTT. The genes are TRBV18 and TRBJ2-2, with D possibly being TRBD2 (5 bases). Germline CDR1 reads KGHSH; CDR2 reads LQKENI. The CDR3 is made up of 13 amino acids. Trimming removed 5 bases from V and 7 bases from J, with 11 bases in between.

Here the CDR3 reads CASSLRGGTDTQYF. DNA for the CDR3: TGTGCCAGCAGCTTAAGGGGTGGGACAGATACGCAGTATTTT. The V gene is TRBV7-6, the J gene TRBJ2-3; D may be TRBD1 (5 bases). V was cut by 2 bases and J by 3 bases, with 9 bases left in between. Looked up from germline, CDR1 is SGHVS and CDR2 is FNYEAQ. The CDR3 has 14 amino acids.

This chain links TRBV11-2 with TRBJ1-1, with D uncertain. Trimming removed 5 bases at V and 1 base at J, with 8 bases between. Looked up from germline, CDR1 is SGHAT and CDR2 is FQNNGV. The CDR3 runs to 13 residues. This chain's CDR3 is CASSLGENTEAFF. The DNA of the CDR3 is TGTGCCAGCAGCCTAGGAGAGAACACTGAAGCTTTCTTT.

The V and J genes are TRBV28 and TRBJ1-2, with 7 bases that match TRBD1. V lost 0 bases and J lost 7; bases outside the gene matches: 5. This CDR3 spans 14 amino acids. CDR1 is MDHEN and CDR2 is SYDVKM in the germline V gene. The CDR3 here is CASSLWGGTVGYTF. CDR3 sequence (DNA): TGTGCCAGCAGTTTATGGGGTGGGACAGTTGGCTACACCTTC.

This chain uses TRBV6-5 with TRBJ1-1; D perhaps matches TRBD1 (6 bases). Germline CDR1 is MNHEY and CDR2 is SVGAGI. V lost 6 bases and J lost 3, with 11 bases in between. The length of the CDR3 is 13 residues. The CDR3: CASRRGFDTEAFF. DNA for the CDR3: TGTGCCAGCAGGAGGGGGTTTGACACTGAAGCTTTCTTT.

This chain uses TRBV4-1 with TRBJ2-5; TRBD1 matches at 9 bases. The CDR3 loop spans 16 amino acids. In germline, CDR1 is MGHRA, CDR2 YSYEKL. V was pared by 3 bases and J by 3 bases, with 8 bases of the junction left unmatched. The CDR3 coding sequence is TGCGCCAGCAGCCACCCGGGACAGGGTTATGAAGAGACCCAGTACTTC. Protein: CASSHPGQGYEETQYF.

The rearrangement links TRBV30 to TRBJ1-6; 7 bases line up with TRBD1. Looked up from germline, CDR1 is GTSNPN and CDR2 is SVGIG (reference sequence). V gave up 4 bases and J gave up 8 bases; unmatched junction bases: 11. This CDR3 comprises 15 residues. The CDR3 nucleotides are TGTGCCTGGACCTCTTTGACAGGGTGGGATTCACCCCTCCACTTT. Protein: CAWTSLTGWDSPLHF.

This chain connects TRBV27 to TRBJ1-4, with 8 bases identical to TRBD1. The CDR3 extends over 14 amino acids. CDR1 and CDR2 from the germline V gene are MNHEY and SMNVEV (reference sequence). V shed 5 bases, J shed 8 bases, and the junction held 7 bases outside the gene matches. The CDR3 nucleotides are TGTGCCAGCAGTCCCCGACAGGGGAGAGAAAAACTGTTTTTT. Translating gives CASSPRQGREKLFF.

This clone was seen a few times. J is TRBJ1-2 and V is TRBV9; 10 bases are shared with TRBD1. Germline-derived CDR1 and CDR2 are SGDLS and YYNGEE. V trimming: 6 bases; J trimming: 4 bases; junction bases outside the gene matches: 12. This CDR3 contains 16 residues. The CDR3 coding sequence is TGTGCCAGCACGGCACTCCGACAGGGGGCCTTCTATGGCTACACCTTC. It yields the protein CASTALRQGAFYGYTF.

This clone was found a few times. V is TRBV18 and J is TRBJ2-3, with 11 positions matching TRBD1. V was clipped by 5 bases and J by 5 bases; unmatched bases: 3. Germline V CDR1 and CDR2: KGHSH, LQKENI. This CDR3 has 14 residues. The CDR3 DNA reads TGTGCCAGCTCATCAGGGACAGGGGGAGATACGCAGTATTTT. Translation: CASSSGTGGDTQYF.

The genes are TRBV5-8 and TRBJ1-5, with D possibly TRBD1 on 6 matching bases. The ends were cut back, 2 bases at V and 6 bases at J, with 12 bases in the middle. Germline lookup yields CDR1 SGHTS and CDR2 YDEGEE. The CDR3 extends over 14 amino acids. The CDR3 DNA reads as TGTGCCAGCAGCTTCGGTAACAGGGCTCAGCCCCAGCATTTT. This gives the protein CASSFGNRAQPQHF.

In the case of this clone: At one end, the junction sequence differs from germline, possibly due to a read error. The genes are TRBV10-3 and TRBJ2-1, with 13 bases aligning to TRBD2. CDR3 length: 18 residues. The germline V gene has CDR1 ENHRY and CDR2 SYGVKD. DNA of the CDR3: TGTGCCATCAGTGAGCAGGGACTAGCGGGATCGAAAGGCAATGATCAGTTCTTC. Its protein is CAISEQGLAGSKGNDQFF.

DNA of the CDR3: TGTGCCAGCAGCTCGAGGACAGCCTACGAGCAGTACTTC. Its translation is CASSSRTAYEQYF. The chain uses TRBV7-2 and TRBJ2-7, with a weak D call TRBD1 (6 bases). The germline V gene has CDR1 SGHTA and CDR2 FQGNSA. There are 13 residues in the CDR3. V was clipped by 4 bases and J by 2 bases, with 9 bases between them.

The J gene is TRBJ2-2, the V gene TRBV7-8, with 7 nucleotides matching TRBD1. V lost 5 bases, J lost 3 bases, and 9 bases stayed unmatched. Germline V CDR1 and CDR2: SGHVS, FQNEAQ. The CDR3 sequence is 16 residues long. For the CDR3, the DNA is TGTGCCAGCAGCCCCGGGACAGTTATGGACACCGGGGAGCTGTTTTTT. Translation gives CASSPGTVMDTGELFF.